The entry below describes one T cell receptor beta chain. The CDR3 length is 15 residues. Between the trimmed V and J ends, which lost 4 bases and 3 bases, there was a span of 17 bases. Germline assignment: CDR1 SGHRS and CDR2 YFSETQ. This sample stems from a study of CD8 T cells in Susac syndrome. Random hexamers were used to reverse transcribe an amount of roughly 0.5 to 1 ug RNA. TCRdb processed the immunoSEQ multiplex PCR reads anew with MiXCR; each CDR3 protein has one entry. The top ten clones hold around 0.08% of a sample with around 200,000 distinct CDR3 sequences, 95% of them seen once. What was sequenced was CD4+ T cells from PBMCs. The origin of this receptor is a human donor with multiple sclerosis. The genes are TRBV5-1 and TRBJ2-7; tentatively, D is TRBD1 (6 bases). The CDR3 spells CASSPAPGALYEQYV. CDR3 nucleotides: TGCGCCAGCAGCCCAGCCCCAGGGGCTCTCTACGAGCAGTACGTC.